This T cell receptor beta chain stems from a study of blood T cell repertoires in COVID-19. This CDR3 is built from 16 residues. The V segment lost 3 bases and the J segment 1 base; nucleotides outside the gene matches: 7. The germline V gene encodes CDR1 SGHRS and CDR2 YFSETQ. Resolution of symptoms, clearance, or two negative PCRs was present in recovered Cohort 3 donors. Points on this clone: Other DNA sequences from this sample encode an identical CDR3 as well.

Profiling relied on immunoSEQ multiplex PCR, and the TCRdb table lists in-frame clones only, not all of them. The table has around 300,000 clones, 87% seen once. Source material: PBMCs or T cells enriched from blood (not recorded which). The TCR comes from a woman under 40 who had recovered from COVID-19. The chain carries TRBV5-1 and TRBJ2-3; 8 bases map to TRBD2. The CDR3 DNA is TGCGCCAGCAGCTCAGAGGGGCGGGGGGGCACAGATACGCAGTATTTT. Protein sequence: CASSSEGRGGTDTQYF.